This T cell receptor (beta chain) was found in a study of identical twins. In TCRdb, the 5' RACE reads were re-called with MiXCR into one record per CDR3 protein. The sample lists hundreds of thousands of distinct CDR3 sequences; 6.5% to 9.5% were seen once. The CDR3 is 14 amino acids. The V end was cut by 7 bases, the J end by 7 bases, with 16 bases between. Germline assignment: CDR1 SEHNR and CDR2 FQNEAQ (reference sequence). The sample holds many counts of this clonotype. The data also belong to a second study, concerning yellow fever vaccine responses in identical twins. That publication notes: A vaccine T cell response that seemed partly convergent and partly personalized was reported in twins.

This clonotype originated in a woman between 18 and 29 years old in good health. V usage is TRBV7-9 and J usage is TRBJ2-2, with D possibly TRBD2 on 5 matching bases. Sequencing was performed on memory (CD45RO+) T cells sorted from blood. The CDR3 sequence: CASTLLEGVGELFF. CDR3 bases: TGTGCCAGCACCCTACTAGAGGGTGTCGGGGAGCTGTTTTTT.